This is a list of T cell receptor beta chains from one sample in a study of T-cell memory formation after mild COVID-19. TCRdb re-called the 5' RACE reads through MiXCR, storing one row per CDR3 protein. The sample includes 100,000 to 120,000 distinct CDR3 sequences, approximately 21% seen only once; the top ten take about 38%. Sequenced: PBMCs or a T cell subset sorted from them (not recorded which). The receptors derive from a man between 18 and 29 years old who had mild COVID-19 (a few samples of this study predate the infection). Cell type and time point are not known. Both conserved end residues are part of each CDR3. The D gene is left open where the match is weak. Clone size is given for some rows only: seen once, a few or many times, or a class if the clone is expanded.

abundance	d_gene	v_gene	j_gene	CDR3nt	CDR3aa
few	.	TRBV7-3	TRBJ2-3	TGTGCCAGCAGCTCCACCCCCCCGGGGGCCGGCACAGATACGCAGTATTTT	CASSSTPPGAGTDTQYF
few	.	TRBV6-2/TRBV6-3	TRBJ1-5	TGTGCCAGCGGGTTCAATCAGCCCCAGCATTTT	CASGFNQPQHF
few	.	TRBV4-3	TRBJ2-1	TGCGCCAGCAGCCAAGATCGGACAAGCTCCTACAATGAGCAGTTCTTC	CASSQDRTSSYNEQFF
.	.	TRBV4-1	TRBJ1-5	TGCGCCAGCAGCCAGGATGCCTCTAGCAATCAGGCCCAGCATTTT	CASSQDASSNQAQHF
.	TRBD1	TRBV20-1	TRBJ2-7	TGCAGTGCGGACAAACAGGGGTACGAGCAGTACTTC	CSADKQGYEQYF
once	.	TRBV15	TRBJ1-6	TGTGCCACAGAAGCAGGTTATAATTCACCCCTCCACTTT	CATEAGYNSPLHF
many	TRBD2	TRBV20-1	TRBJ2-2	TGCAGTGCTAGCGGACTAGCGGGGGGGCAAGTCGGGGAGCTGTTTTTT	CSASGLAGGQVGELFF
few	TRBD2	TRBV27	TRBJ2-3	TGTGCCAGCAGTTTCCGCGGACTAGCGGGGGCCTATACGCAGTATTTT	CASSFRGLAGAYTQYF
.	.	TRBV27	TRBJ2-7	TGTGCCAGCTCCCCTCTAGGATCACACGGGCAGTACTTC	CASSPLGSHGQYF
.	.	TRBV6-2/TRBV6-3	TRBJ2-7	TGTGCCAGCAGTTACCTTACTGGGAGCTCCTACGAGCAGTACTTC	CASSYLTGSSYEQYF
few	TRBD1	TRBV5-5	TRBJ2-1	TGTGCCAGCAGCCTAGACAGGGACTCCTACAATGAGCAGTTCTTC	CASSLDRDSYNEQFF
.	.	TRBV12-3/TRBV12-4	TRBJ2-1	TGTGCCAGCAGGGGACTCAGACACCTAGACGAGGGAGCCTACAATGAGCAGTTCTTC	CASRGLRHLDEGAYNEQFF
.	.	TRBV3-1	TRBJ2-7	TGTGCCAGCAGCCAAGGGCATAACTACGAGCAGTACTTC	CASSQGHNYEQYF
.	.	TRBV7-2	TRBJ2-4	TGTGCCAGCAGCCTTACAAGGAACATTCAGTACTTC	CASSLTRNIQYF